This TCR beta chain came from a study of shared clonotypes between healthy human individuals. Each of the donors was a healthy adult who was HIV-negative and had not had a recent acute infection or vaccination. The method was immunoSEQ multiplex PCR; TCRdb's version includes in-frame clones alone and lacks a portion of them. The repertoire holds a few hundred thousand clones, roughly 72% seen once, with more than 10% in the top ten. Germline assignment: CDR1 LGHNA and CDR2 YNFKEQ. The CDR3 is 17 residues long. V was cut by 1 base and J by 6 bases, with 19 bases left in between. This TCR derives from a woman aged 40-49 years in good health. Some clones in this sample may be carry-over from other donors' samples. The chain employs TRBV4-2 and TRBJ2-4; D may correspond to TRBD1 or TRBD2 (6 bases each). Material for sequencing was PBMCs. The CDR3 sequence: CASSQGGAVRRGNIQYF. The CDR3 DNA reads TGTGCCAGCAGCCAAGGGGGGGCCGTTAGGAGGGGAAACATTCAGTACTTC.